Below, 4 T cell receptor beta chains from the same sample are listed, as sequenced in a study of T cells after yellow fever vaccination. MiXCR, applied by TCRdb to the 5' RACE reads, yields one record per CDR3 protein. The sample lists about 320,000 distinct CDR3 sequences, over 3.5% seen once, with less than 20% in the top ten. Sequenced material: PBMCs, taken 15 days after the yellow fever booster vaccination. Receptors originate from a man aged 18 to 30 who received the YFV17D yellow fever vaccine.

This clonotype has ten or more counts. This rearrangement joins TRBV7-2 to TRBJ1-5, with D maybe TRBD1 (6 bases). The CDR3 sequence is 16 residues long. V was clipped by 1 base and J by 1 base, with 11 bases between them. Germline V gene sequence: CDR1 SGHTA, CDR2 FQGNSA. CDR3 sequence (DNA): TGTGCCAGCAGCTTAGTTGGGGGGCGAAGCAATCAGCCCCAGCATTTT. It codes for CASSLVGGRSNQPQHF.

Only a few counts were recorded for this clonotype. This rearrangement joins TRBV7-9 to TRBJ2-1, with D perhaps matching TRBD2 (6 bases). Trimming took off 2 bases at V and 6 bases at J, with 11 bases between the two ends. CDR1 is SEHNR, CDR2 FQNEAQ, per germline (reference sequence). The CDR3 consists of 14 residues. CDR3 DNA: TGTGCCAGCAGCTTATACGAGACTAGCAATGAGCAGTTCTTC. It specifies CASSLYETSNEQFF.

This clonotype was seen ten or more times. The CDR3 loop is CASSSTGRPYEQYF. DNA of the CDR3: TGTGCCAGCAGCTCCACAGGGCGCCCCTACGAGCAGTACTTC. This chain links TRBV7-9 with TRBJ2-7; D possibly corresponds to TRBD1 (6 bases). Germline V CDR1 and CDR2: SEHNR, FQNEAQ (reference sequence). The CDR3 contains 14 residues. V gave up 4 bases and J gave up 2 bases, with 12 bases separating them.

J is TRBJ2-7 and V is TRBV19; possibly TRBD1 for D (6 bases). The germline V and J ends were trimmed by 2 bases and 3 bases, with 8 bases remaining between them. Germline CDR1 LNHDA, CDR2 SQIVND (reference sequence). CDR3 length: 13 amino acids. CDR3 nucleotide sequence: TGTGCCAGTAGTATAACGACAGGCTACGAGCAGTACTTC. Translating gives CASSITTGYEQYF.